This T cell receptor (beta chain) came from a study of beta chain features in type 1 diabetes. For the study at large: There were 95 million to 110 million sorted cells examined across all samples. Study-level results: Type 1 diabetes patients had moderately but significantly shorter TCRB CDR3s in all four CD4+ subsets. Compared to healthy donors, patients appeared to have naive, central memory and Treg TCRB repertoires that were more alike. Cells that show high TCR expression could be over-represented by cDNA sequencing.

Reverse transcription of all isolated RNA meant that expressed TCRB transcripts were sequenced. Sequencing used immunoSEQ multiplex PCR; TCRdb keeps in-frame clones, though not all of them. The sample consists of about 15,000 clones, more than 65% of them appearing once. On this clone itself: Its antigen is currently unknown.

Trimming stripped 6 bases from V and 0 bases from J, with 12 bases between. Germline lookup yields CDR1 LGHNT and CDR2 FRNRAP. CDR3 length: 15 residues. The receptor was isolated from a man aged 30 to 45 with type 1 diabetes. The genes are TRBV12-5 and TRBJ1-3, with D tentatively TRBD1 (6 bases). The sequenced sample consisted of Tregs from blood. Here the CDR3 DNA reads TGTGCTAGTGGCCGTGGACAGTTCTCTGGAAACACCATATATTTT. Protein product: CASGRGQFSGNTIYF.